This TCR beta chain was sequenced for a study of vaccination and CD4 T cells after COVID-19. Points from the study as a whole: No early post-infection timepoints were studied, and convalescent patients studied were relatively few.

Trimming removed 4 bases from V and 5 bases from J, with 15 bases in between. The CDR3 runs to 15 residues. Germline CDR1 is SEHNR and CDR2 is FQNEAQ (reference sequence). Treatment defined: roughly ten-day PBMC culture with coronavirus spike peptide pools or control peptides (ViraFEST assay). With peptide pools, ViraFEST first expanded antigen-specific T cells and afterwards sequenced their TCRs. PCR-confirmed positives ranged from March to December 2020, preceding US Alpha, Beta and Delta variants. At days 3 and 7, half the medium was exchanged for fresh IL-2 medium. In its sample, this clonotype was seen a few times. The antigen is unknown. With the Oncomine TCR Beta short-read assay, DNA from cultured CD4+ T cells was sequenced. From the PCR reads, TCRdb called clonotypes with MiXCR, one entry per CDR3 protein. The profile covers about 25,000 distinct CDR3 sequences, with approximately 49% appearing a single time and 5% to 6.5% taken by the ten largest.

This sequence joins TRBV7-9 and TRBJ2-1, with D uncertain. The sequence derives from a human donor who had recovered from COVID-19. The sequenced sample consisted of CD4+ T cells from blood, cultured in vitro. The CDR3: CASSYGPSLNNEQFF. Written as DNA, the CDR3 is TGTGCCAGCAGCTACGGGCCTTCCCTTAACAATGAGCAGTTCTTC.